The source of this T cell receptor (beta chain) is a study of blood T cell repertoires in COVID-19 (dated by TCRdb to the early 2020s). Context from the whole study: Collaborator samples came from the United States, Italy and Spain and covered acute and convalescent phases of COVID-19. The material from the prospective study consisted of cDNA or gDNA derived from T cells, B-cell-depleted T cells, or PBMCs. Deeply sampled blood TCRbeta repertoires from subjects exposed to, actively infected with, or recovered from COVID-19 were included in the dataset. The repertoires were released in a freely available public database intended as a resource for research on the immune response to SARS-CoV-2. Samples were obtained from the ongoing ImmuneRACE study (first 160 participants) and from 1,000 to 1,500 subjects provided by 6 global collaborators. Nearly every sample came with metadata listing a de-identified subject ID, COVID-19 status, age in years and sex. Where HLA class I and class II types were available, the types were taken from metadata supplied by the sample provider, not from assay-based typing. Results the study describes overall, beyond this receptor: How much clinical and demographic metadata was included differed by source and by participant, and the metadata was provided uncurated.

In the prospective study, participants were about 18 to 89 years old, resided in about two dozen geographic areas of the United States, and were enrolled through a virtual design. To assign participants to cohorts, the prospective study relied on clinical history that participants themselves reported in a screening survey and a study questionnaire. ImmuneRACE Cohort 3 recovered participants were defined by two consecutive negative NP/OP PCR tests, healthcare professional clearance, or symptom resolution. Mobile phlebotomists in the prospective study collected whole blood, serum and a nasopharyngeal or oropharyngeal swab from every participant. Additional blood draws and questionnaires over an approximately two-month period could optionally be provided by prospective study participants. Prospective study blood samples were shipped either frozen or at room temperature before DNA extraction. TCRbeta CDR3 regions were amplified from genomic DNA by means of the immunoSEQ Assay, a bias-controlled multiplex PCR. Per the authors' processing: Nucleated cell counts per sample were estimated from amplification of reference gene primers within the assay. Sequence reads were collapsed and filtered to measure the absolute abundance of every unique TCRbeta CDR3 rearrangement. For each sample, productive Simpson clonality was calculated as the square root of Simpson's diversity index over productive rearrangements. The clones in this table, taken by TCRdb from immuneACCESS, are in-frame only. Not every clone is retained; where verified, under half of the shortfall comes from an unresolved V gene, and the cause of the rest is unknown. V, J and clone size reflect that table, while D and trimming were determined from the DNA. The sample records approximately 300,000 clones, 85% to 90% of which are singletons. The top ten constitute over 3.5% of the sample.

As encoded in the germline V gene, CDR1 is SGHRS while CDR2 is YFSETQ. The CDR3 spans 14 residues, from the cysteine through the phenylalanine. The kept DNA is CDR3 alone, 42 bases in frame from the first base. Relative to germline, V is 4 bases shorter and J is 1 base shorter, with 11 bases between their ends. On this clone itself: This receptor's antigen is unknown. Within one base of it there is no much larger clone, and no base qualities were kept.

Sequencing was done on a sample of PBMCs or T cells enriched from blood (not recorded which). This receptor was taken from a man younger than 40 who had recovered from COVID-19. Here the chain combines TRBV5-1 and TRBJ1-1, with a weak D call of TRBD1 (5 bases match). CDR3 region: CASSEQGKNTEAFF. The bases are TGCGCCAGCAGCGAGCAGGGTAAGAACACTGAAGCTTTCTTT.